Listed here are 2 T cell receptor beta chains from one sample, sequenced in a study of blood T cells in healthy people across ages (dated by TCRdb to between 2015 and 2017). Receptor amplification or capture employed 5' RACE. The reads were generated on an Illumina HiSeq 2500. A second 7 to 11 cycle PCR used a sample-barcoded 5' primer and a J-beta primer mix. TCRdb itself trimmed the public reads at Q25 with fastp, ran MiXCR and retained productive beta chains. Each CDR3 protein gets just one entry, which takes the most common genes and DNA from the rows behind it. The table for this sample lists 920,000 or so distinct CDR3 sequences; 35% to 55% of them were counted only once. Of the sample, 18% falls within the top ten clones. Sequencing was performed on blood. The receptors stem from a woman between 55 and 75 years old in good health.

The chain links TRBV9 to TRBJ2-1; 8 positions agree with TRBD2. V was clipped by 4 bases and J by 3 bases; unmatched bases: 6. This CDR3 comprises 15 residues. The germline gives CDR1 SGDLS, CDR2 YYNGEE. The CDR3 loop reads CASSIGGGDYNEQFF. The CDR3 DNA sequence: TGTGCCAGCAGCATCGGGGGGGGAGACTACAATGAGCAGTTCTTC. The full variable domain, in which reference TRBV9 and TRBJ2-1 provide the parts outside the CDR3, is DSGVTQTPKHLITATGQRVTLRCSPRSGDLSVYWYQQSLDQGLQFLIQYYNGEERAKGNILERFSAQQFPDLHSELNLSSLELGDSALYFCASSIGGGDYNEQFFGPGTRLTVL.

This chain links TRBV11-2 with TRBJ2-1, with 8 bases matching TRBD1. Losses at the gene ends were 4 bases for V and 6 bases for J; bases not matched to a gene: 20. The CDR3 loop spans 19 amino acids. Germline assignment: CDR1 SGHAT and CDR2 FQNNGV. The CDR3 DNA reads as TGTGCCAGCAGCTCCGAGCGGTGGGTACAGGGGGAAATAGTCAATGAGCAGTTCTTC. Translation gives CASSSERWVQGEIVNEQFF.